The clone carrying this TCR beta chain has a single count. The CDR3 totals 14 residues. Germline V gene lookup returns CDR1 SEHNR and CDR2 FQNEAQ (reference sequence). Trimming removed 11 bases at V and 0 bases at J, with 15 bases between. TCRdb keeps only in-frame clones here, not all; method: immunoSEQ multiplex PCR. The sample yields about 92,000 clones, over 80% seen once. This entry belongs to a study of T cell changes during pregnancy in multiple sclerosis. The TCR comes from a female donor with multiple sclerosis, enrolled in a pregnancy study. The rearrangement uses TRBV7-9 and TRBJ2-3; possibly TRBD1 for D (5 bases). The source was peripheral blood, collected in the first trimester of pregnancy. The CDR3 bases are TGTGCCGGACAAGGGGCGATTAGCACAGATACGCAGTATTTT. This encodes CAGQGAISTDTQYF.